This T cell receptor beta chain was identified in a study of cytomegalovirus exposure and HLA in healthy donors. Researchers ran the PCR with 60 Vbeta and 13 Jbeta primers. Method: immunoSEQ multiplex PCR; TCRdb's copy keeps in-frame clones and lacks some. In total, the table holds 150,000 to 200,000 clones. The CDR3 contains 15 residues. Trimming cost V 2 bases and J 5 bases; bases outside gene matches: 6. The germline gives CDR1 MNHNS, CDR2 SASEGT. The study's findings and limits: Sequences of the TCR beta chain were said to predict the HLA-A and HLA-B alleles of most subjects accurately. In the analysis, some V segments, TRBV6-2 and TRBV6-3 included, were excluded as indistinguishable. Researchers reported in a later analysis that common viral pathogens appeared linked to several top clusters. The authors confirmed in vitro that a few CMV-associated chains were specific for CMV antigens.

On this clone itself: The antigen is unknown.

The chain links TRBV6-1 to TRBJ2-5; TRBD2 matches at 9 bases. The specimen sequenced was PBMCs. The TCR was taken from a woman aged 55-70 years in good health and CMV-seronegative. DNA for the CDR3: TGTGCCAGCAGTGAATTTCGCGGGGGGGATGAGACCCAGTACTTC. It encodes CASSEFRGGDETQYF.